Below are 30 T cell receptor beta chains sequenced from a single sample in a study of shared clonotypes between healthy human individuals. The table came from immunoSEQ multiplex PCR; TCRdb's copy has only in-frame clones and leaves some out. Counted here are 700,000 to 950,000 clones, 90% to 98% occurring once; the ten biggest clones make up about 0.25%. Naive CD8 cells comprised CD45RO-negative, CCR7-positively selected cells, excluding terminally differentiated effector memory CD45RA+ cells. The sample taken for sequencing was naive CD8+ T cells sorted from blood. The receptors come from a man in his thirties or forties in good health.

The chain uses TRBV5-6 and TRBJ2-5, with D unclear. The V gene lost 2 bases and the J gene lost 4 bases, with 9 bases spanning the gap. The CDR3 totals 13 residues. Germline-derived CDR1 and CDR2 are SGHDT and YYEEEE. CDR3 DNA sequence: TGTGCCAGCAGCTTATGGAATGGAGAGACCCAGTACTTC. This translates into CASSLWNGETQYF.

The genes are TRBV5-8 and TRBJ1-3, with a tentative D call TRBD1 (5 bases). Germline V gene sequence: CDR1 SGHTS, CDR2 YDEGEE. This CDR3 comprises 14 residues. V was trimmed by 8 bases and J by 0 bases, leaving 12 bases between them. The CDR3 bases are TGTGCCAGGGGGCACCCCAGCTCTGGAAACACCATATATTTT. This codes for CARGHPSSGNTIYF.

This chain joins TRBV27 and TRBJ2-7; 8 bases match TRBD1. The CDR3 length is 13 residues. Germline-derived CDR1 and CDR2 are MNHEY and SMNVEV (reference sequence). V gave up 8 bases and J gave up 11 bases; unmatched junction bases: 14. The CDR3, as DNA: TGTGCCAGCGGGCGACAGGGGAGATCCTTGGAGTACTTC. Amino acids: CASGRQGRSLEYF.

This sequence joins TRBV4-3 and TRBJ2-7, with D perhaps TRBD1 (6 bases). This CDR3 is 16 amino acids long. Between the trimmed V and J ends, which lost 0 bases and 7 bases, there was a span of 19 bases. Germline V gene data show CDR1 as LGHNA and CDR2 as YSLEER. The DNA of the CDR3 is TGCGCCAGCAGCCAAGATTTTGGGGACACTCTGTGGGAGCAGTACTTC. It yields the protein CASSQDFGDTLWEQYF.

V and J are TRBV5-6 and TRBJ1-1; TRBD1 is a possible D gene (5 bases). V was trimmed by 0 bases and J by 4 bases, leaving 10 bases between them. This CDR3 contains 14 residues. CDR1 and CDR2 (germline): SGHDT, YYEEEE. This CDR3 reads CASSLGPGGTEAFF. In nucleotides, the CDR3 is TGTGCCAGCAGCTTGGGCCCGGGGGGCACTGAAGCTTTCTTT.

V is TRBV4-1 and J is TRBJ2-3; 7 bases are a match to TRBD1. V was pared by 0 bases and J by 6 bases, with 6 bases of the junction left unmatched. The CDR3 extends over 15 amino acids. The germline V gene encodes CDR1 MGHRA and CDR2 YSYEKL. CDR3 sequence (DNA): TGCGCCAGCAGCCAAGACCCCCAGGGGGAGGATACGCAGTATTTT. It is translated as CASSQDPQGEDTQYF.

The chain joins TRBV27 to TRBJ1-1, with D uncertain. V was cut by 4 bases and J by 1 base, with 10 bases left in between. This CDR3 contains 14 residues. Germline values: CDR1 MNHEY, CDR2 SMNVEV (reference sequence). DNA of the CDR3: TGTGCCAGCAGTTGGGCCAAAACGAACACTGAAGCTTTCTTT. Its protein is CASSWAKTNTEAFF.

V and J are TRBV5-1 and TRBJ1-5; D gene unclear. The length of the CDR3 is 15 residues. The ends were cut back, 0 bases at V and 0 bases at J, with 7 bases in the middle. Germline V gives CDR1 SGHRS, CDR2 YFSETQ. The CDR3: CASSLGPASNQPQHF. CDR3 nucleotide sequence: TGCGCCAGCAGCTTGGGACCGGCTAGCAATCAGCCCCAGCATTTT.

This chain joins TRBV2 and TRBJ2-2; a possible D gene is TRBD2 (6 bases). V was pared by 3 bases and J by 0 bases, with 8 bases between. The germline V gene has CDR1 SNHLY and CDR2 FYNNEI. This CDR3 region has 15 residues. The CDR3 is CASSEEGTNTGELFF. The CDR3 DNA is TGTGCCAGCAGTGAGGAGGGCACGAACACCGGGGAGCTGTTTTTT.

This clone was detected once. The chain recombines TRBV10-3 with TRBJ2-7; D may match TRBD1 or TRBD2 (5 bases each). V lost 0 bases and J lost 6, with 15 bases in between. The CDR3 has 15 amino acids. Germline V gives CDR1 ENHRY, CDR2 SYGVKD. The CDR3 loop reads CAISESAGALGEQYF. In nucleotides, the CDR3 is TGTGCCATCAGTGAGTCAGCCGGGGCTCTTGGCGAGCAGTACTTC.

The chain uses TRBV6-5 and TRBJ2-3, with a possible D match to TRBD2 (5 bases). The CDR3 sequence is 16 residues long. The V end lost 4 bases, the J end lost 2 bases, and 16 bases lay between the germline ends. Per the germline V gene, CDR1 is MNHEY and CDR2 is SVGAGI. Here the CDR3 reads CASSSYPGENTDTQYF. For the CDR3, the DNA is TGTGCCAGCAGTTCCTACCCCGGGGAGAACACAGATACGCAGTATTTT.

The V gene is TRBV5-1, the J gene TRBJ2-2; possible D gene TRBD1, 6 bases. Trimming left V 4 bases short and J 3 bases short, with 13 bases between. The germline V gene has CDR1 SGHRS and CDR2 YFSETQ. The CDR3 runs to 15 residues. CDR3 protein: CASSPLDSHTGELFF. The CDR3 DNA is TGCGCCAGCAGCCCTTTGGACAGTCACACCGGGGAGCTGTTTTTT. The variable domain in full, completed from reference TRBV5-1 and TRBJ2-2, reads KAGVTQTPRYLIKTRGQQVTLSCSPISGHRSVSWYQQTPGQGLQFLFEYFSETQRNKGNFPGRFSGRQFSNSRSEMNVSTLELGDSALYLCASSPLDSHTGELFFGEGSRLTVL.

The V call is TRBV15, the J call TRBJ1-5, with TRBD1 identical over 7 bases. The germline V gene has CDR1 LNHNV and CDR2 YYDKDF (reference sequence). This CDR3 comprises 15 residues. V lost 6 bases, J lost 4 bases, and 9 bases stayed unmatched. The CDR3 sequence is CATSRDRARNQPQHF. CDR3 in DNA: TGTGCCACCAGTCGCGACAGGGCGAGGAATCAGCCCCAGCATTTT.

This chain connects TRBV5-1 to TRBJ2-1; unclear D gene. The CDR3 extends over 14 amino acids. In germline, CDR1 is SGHRS, CDR2 YFSETQ. V was trimmed by 4 bases and J by 3 bases, leaving 11 bases between them. This chain's CDR3 is CASSPGPDYNEQFF. The CDR3 DNA follows: TGCGCCAGCAGCCCTGGACCCGACTACAATGAGCAGTTCTTC.

CDR3 sequence (DNA): TGTGCCAGCAGTTTATTTAGGGGTAACTATGGCTACACCTTC. This sequence encodes CASSLFRGNYGYTF. The chain links TRBV27 to TRBJ1-2; D might be TRBD1 (5 bases). The V end lost 1 base, the J end lost 1 base, and 7 bases lay between the germline ends. The CDR3 loop spans 14 amino acids. CDR1 and CDR2 from the germline V gene are MNHEY and SMNVEV (reference sequence).

The chain recombines TRBV28 with TRBJ2-3; D could derive from TRBD1 or TRBD2 (5 bases each). Germline V lookup: CDR1 MDHEN, CDR2 SYDVKM. The ends were cut back, 5 bases at V and 2 bases at J, with 14 bases in the middle. CDR3 size: 15 residues. CDR3 loop: CASSPGTTNTDTQYF. CDR3 nucleotide sequence: TGTGCCAGCAGTCCGGGGACCACTAACACAGATACGCAGTATTTT.

For the CDR3, the DNA is TGTGCCAGCAGCGGACAGGGAACCTGGGAGCAGTTCTTC. Residues: CASSGQGTWEQFF. This chain links TRBV7-6 with TRBJ2-1; 8 bases align to TRBD1. The V and J ends lost 5 bases and 10 bases, in that order; junction bases with no gene match: 7. This CDR3 is 13 amino acids long. CDR1 is SGHVS, CDR2 FNYEAQ, per germline.

The CDR3 protein is CASSAHPGQVLNEQFF. The CDR3, as DNA: TGTGCCAGCAGTGCACACCCGGGACAGGTCCTCAATGAGCAGTTCTTC. The chain links TRBV6-1 to TRBJ2-1; TRBD1 aligns across 8 bases. Losses at the gene ends were 4 bases for V and 6 bases for J; bases not matched to a gene: 11. CDR3 length: 16 residues. Germline CDR1 and CDR2: MNHNS and SASEGT.

The chain joins TRBV28 to TRBJ2-3; tentative D call: TRBD2 (6 bases). In germline, CDR1 is MDHEN, CDR2 SYDVKM. The CDR3 has 15 amino acids. Trimming pared 6 bases from V and 0 bases from J, leaving 13 bases between. CDR3 bases: TGTGCCAGCAGGAAAGTAGCGGAAAGCACAGATACGCAGTATTTT. It is translated as CASRKVAESTDTQYF.

CDR3 residues: CASSFGAGITEAFF. Here the CDR3 DNA reads TGTGCCAGCAGTTTCGGTGCAGGGATCACTGAAGCTTTCTTT. The chain combines TRBV27 with TRBJ1-1; D may be TRBD1 (5 bases). CDR1 MNHEY and CDR2 SMNVEV come from the germline V gene (reference sequence). There are 14 residues in the CDR3. The V end was cut by 3 bases, the J end by 4 bases, with 12 bases between.

With regard to this clone: The junction departs from germline at one end; a sequencing error may be responsible. The rearrangement uses TRBV5-1 and TRBJ2-7; D is ambiguous. The CDR3 has 16 amino acids. In germline, CDR1 is SGHRS, CDR2 YFSETQ. The CDR3 DNA is TGCGCCAGTAGCTTGCTCTTCCCCACTCCCCCCTACGAGCAGTACTTC. Translation gives CASSLLFPTPPYEQYF.

The V and J genes are TRBV2 and TRBJ2-1; TRBD2 aligns across 9 bases. Germline V gene sequence: CDR1 SNHLY, CDR2 FYNNEI. This CDR3 has 12 amino acids. This CDR3 reads CSGTSRYNEQFF. The CDR3 region has the DNA TGTTCAGGGACTAGCAGATACAATGAGCAGTTCTTC.

The chain links TRBV4-1 to TRBJ1-2; D unclear. Deletions cut 4 bases from V and 4 bases from J, with 7 bases between. Germline CDR1 is MGHRA and CDR2 is YSYEKL. This CDR3 has 12 amino acids. The CDR3 protein is CASSPFGYGYTF. The CDR3 DNA follows: TGCGCCAGCAGCCCTTTCGGCTATGGCTACACCTTC.

J is TRBJ1-1 and V is TRBV7-9; no definite D call. The CDR3 length is 17 residues. Germline V lookup: CDR1 SEHNR, CDR2 FQNEAQ (reference sequence). V shed 4 bases and J shed 1 base, with 19 bases lying between them. The CDR3 protein is CASSSLRASDENTEAFF. Here the CDR3 DNA reads TGTGCCAGCAGCTCGTTGAGGGCATCAGATGAGAACACTGAAGCTTTCTTT.

The V call is TRBV5-1, the J call TRBJ1-3; D might be TRBD1 (5 bases). The CDR3 loop spans 15 amino acids. The V end lost 0 bases, the J end lost 2 bases, and 9 bases lay between the germline ends. Germline lookup yields CDR1 SGHRS and CDR2 YFSETQ. CDR3: CASSLGGFPGNTIYF. The CDR3 bases are TGCGCCAGCAGCTTGGGGGGCTTTCCTGGAAACACCATATATTTT.

This clone was recorded only once. The J gene is TRBJ2-7, the V gene TRBV10-2, with D unclear. From germline, CDR1 is WSHSY and CDR2 SAAADI. This CDR3 is 12 amino acids long. With 3 bases removed from V and 2 bases from J, the gap between germline ends came to 5 bases. Here the CDR3 DNA reads TGCGCCAGCAGTGACATGACCTACGAGCAGTACTTC. Translated: CASSDMTYEQYF.

This chain links TRBV27 with TRBJ2-7; D is tentatively TRBD1 or TRBD2 (5 bases each). CDR1 MNHEY and CDR2 SMNVEV come from the germline V gene (reference sequence). Trimming removed 2 bases at V and 2 bases at J, with 13 bases between. The CDR3 has 15 amino acids. The CDR3 loop reads CASSLTPGPTYEQYF. CDR3 in DNA: TGTGCCAGCAGTTTAACCCCGGGACCGACCTACGAGCAGTACTTC.

V and J are TRBV7-9 and TRBJ1-5; perhaps TRBD1 as D (5 bases). Germline CDR1 SEHNR, CDR2 FQNEAQ (reference sequence). V was shortened by 1 base and J by 2 bases, with 15 bases between the two germline ends. The CDR3 is 17 residues long. As DNA, the CDR3 is TGTGCCAGCAGCTTAGACCTACGGGGCGATGGCAATCAGCCCCAGCATTTT. Translating gives CASSLDLRGDGNQPQHF.

This clone was recorded once. The chain links TRBV5-8 to TRBJ2-3; D unresolved. Germline loops: CDR1 SGHTS, CDR2 YDEGEE. There are 15 residues in the CDR3. Trimming pared 0 bases from V and 7 bases from J, leaving 15 bases between. The chain's CDR3 is CASSLARTLWNTQYF. DNA of the CDR3: TGTGCCAGCAGCTTGGCCAGGACCCTTTGGAATACGCAGTATTTT.

V is TRBV4-1 and J is TRBJ1-4; D remains ambiguous. This CDR3 has 14 residues. Deletions cut 1 base from V and 4 bases from J, with 7 bases between. Germline V gene data show CDR1 as MGHRA and CDR2 as YSYEKL. The CDR3 DNA sequence: TGCGCCAGCAGCCAAGCAAGCGATAATGAAAAACTGTTTTTT. Translating it yields CASSQASDNEKLFF.